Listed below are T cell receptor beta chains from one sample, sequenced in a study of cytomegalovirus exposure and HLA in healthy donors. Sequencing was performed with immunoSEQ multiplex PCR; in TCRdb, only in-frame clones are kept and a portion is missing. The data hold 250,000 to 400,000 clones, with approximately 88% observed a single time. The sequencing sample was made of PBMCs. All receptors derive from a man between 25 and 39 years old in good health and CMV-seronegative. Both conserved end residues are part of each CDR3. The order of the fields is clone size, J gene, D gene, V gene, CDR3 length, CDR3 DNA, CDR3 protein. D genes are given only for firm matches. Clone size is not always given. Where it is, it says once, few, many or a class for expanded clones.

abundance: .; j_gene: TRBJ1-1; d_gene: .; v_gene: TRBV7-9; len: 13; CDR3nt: TGTGCCAGCAGCTCCGGATACACAGGGTCTACAATATTT; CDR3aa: CASSSGYTGSTIF
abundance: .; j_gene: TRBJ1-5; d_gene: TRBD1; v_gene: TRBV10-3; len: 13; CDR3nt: TGTGCCATCAGCAGACAGGGCATAACGCCCCAGCATTTT; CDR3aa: CAISRQGITPQHF
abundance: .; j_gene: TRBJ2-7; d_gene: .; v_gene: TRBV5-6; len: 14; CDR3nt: TGTGCCAGCAGCTTGGTCGGCAGGGCGTACGAGCAGTACTTC; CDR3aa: CASSLVGRAYEQYF
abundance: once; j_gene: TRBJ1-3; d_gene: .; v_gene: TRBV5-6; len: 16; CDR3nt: TGTGCCAGCAGCTTGGCGGGACTTTTCTCTGGAAACACCATATATTTT; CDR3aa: CASSLAGLFSGNTIYF
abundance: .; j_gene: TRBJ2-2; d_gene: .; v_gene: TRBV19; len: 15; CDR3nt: TGTGCCAGTAGTATTCCGGCAGGGTTGGGCGGGGAGCTGTTTTTT; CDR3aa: CASSIPAGLGGELFF
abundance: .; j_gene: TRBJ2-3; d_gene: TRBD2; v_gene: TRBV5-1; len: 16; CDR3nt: TGCGCCAGCAGCTCGCGGACTAGCGGGGGTGCAGATACGCAGTATTTT; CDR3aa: CASSSRTSGGADTQYF
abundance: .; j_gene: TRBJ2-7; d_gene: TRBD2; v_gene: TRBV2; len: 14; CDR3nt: TGTGCCAGCAGTGAAGAGGGGGCTAGCGGGGGGCATAGCTTC; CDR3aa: CASSEEGASGGHSF
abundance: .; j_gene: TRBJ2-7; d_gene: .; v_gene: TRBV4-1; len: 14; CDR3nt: TGCGCCAGCAGCCAAGAGGACACCATTTACGAGCAGTACTTC; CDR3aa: CASSQEDTIYEQYF
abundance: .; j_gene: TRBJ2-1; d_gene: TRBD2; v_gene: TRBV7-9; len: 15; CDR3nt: TGTGCCAGCAGCGACGAAGCGGGAGCTTACAATGAGCAGTTCTTC; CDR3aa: CASSDEAGAYNEQFF
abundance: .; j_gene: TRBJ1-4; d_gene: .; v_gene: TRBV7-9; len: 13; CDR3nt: TGTGCCAGCAGACGGGGGGCGGATGAAAAACTGTTTTTT; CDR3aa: CASRRGADEKLFF
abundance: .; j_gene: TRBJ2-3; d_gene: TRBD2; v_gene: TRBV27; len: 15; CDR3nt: TGTGCCAGCTCCCCTGATCTAGCGGGGAGAGATACGCAGTATTTT; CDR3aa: CASSPDLAGRDTQYF
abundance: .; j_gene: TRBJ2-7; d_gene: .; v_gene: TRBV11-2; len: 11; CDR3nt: TGTGCCAGCAGTAGGGGGTACGAGCAGTACTTC; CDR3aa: CASSRGYEQYF
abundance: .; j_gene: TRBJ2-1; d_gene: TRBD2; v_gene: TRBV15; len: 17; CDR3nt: TGTGCCACCAGCAGAGATATGGCTAGCGGGGGGTACAATGAGCAGTTCTTC; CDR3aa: CATSRDMASGGYNEQFF
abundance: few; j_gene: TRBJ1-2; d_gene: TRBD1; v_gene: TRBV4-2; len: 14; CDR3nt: TGTGCCAGCAGCAACCGGGACAGGGCGGATGGCTACACCTTC; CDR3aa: CASSNRDRADGYTF
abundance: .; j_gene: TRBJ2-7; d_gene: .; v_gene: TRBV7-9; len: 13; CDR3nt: TGTGCCAGCAGCTTCCCAGGGGCTGGCGAGCAGTACTTC; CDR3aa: CASSFPGAGEQYF
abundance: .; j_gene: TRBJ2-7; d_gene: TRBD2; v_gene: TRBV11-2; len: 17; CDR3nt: TGTGCCAGCAGCTATCAAAGCGGGGCCATGAGCTCCTACGAGCAGTACTTC; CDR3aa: CASSYQSGAMSSYEQYF
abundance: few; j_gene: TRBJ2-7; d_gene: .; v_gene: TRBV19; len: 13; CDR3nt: TGTGCCAGTAGTATGGGCAGGGAAACCGGGCAGTACTTC; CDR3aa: CASSMGRETGQYF
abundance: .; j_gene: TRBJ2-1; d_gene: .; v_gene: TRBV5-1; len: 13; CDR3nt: TGCGCCAGCAGCTTCCACAGGGACAATGAGCAGTTCTTC; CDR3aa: CASSFHRDNEQFF
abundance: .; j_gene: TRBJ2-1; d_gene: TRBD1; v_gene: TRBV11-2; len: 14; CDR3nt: TGTGCCAGCAGCCCCCTAGACAGGGGGAATGAGCAGTTCTTC; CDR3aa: CASSPLDRGNEQFF
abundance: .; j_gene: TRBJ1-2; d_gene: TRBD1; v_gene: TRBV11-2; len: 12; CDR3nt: TGTGCCAGCAGCCCCGACAGGGTCGGCTACACCTTC; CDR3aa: CASSPDRVGYTF
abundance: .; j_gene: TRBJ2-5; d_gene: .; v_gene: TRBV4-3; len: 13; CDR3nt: TGCGCCAGCAGTCCTATCATCGGGGAGACCCAGTACTTC; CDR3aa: CASSPIIGETQYF
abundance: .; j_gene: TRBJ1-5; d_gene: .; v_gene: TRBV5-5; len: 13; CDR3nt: TGTGCCAGCAGCCGAGGGTGGGAAGAGCCCCAGCATTTT; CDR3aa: CASSRGWEEPQHF
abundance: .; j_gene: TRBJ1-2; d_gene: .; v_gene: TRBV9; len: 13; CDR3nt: TGTGCCAGCAGCGTAGTCAACGGGTATGGCTACACCTTC; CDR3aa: CASSVVNGYGYTF
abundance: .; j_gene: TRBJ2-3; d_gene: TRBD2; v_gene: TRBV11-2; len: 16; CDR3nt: TGTGCCAGCAGCCGACAGGTCAGCGGGGGTACAGATACGCAGTATTTT; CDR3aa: CASSRQVSGGTDTQYF
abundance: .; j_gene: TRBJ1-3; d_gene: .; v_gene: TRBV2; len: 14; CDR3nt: TGTGCCAGCAGTGCGGGACTCCCTTTGGACACCATATATTTT; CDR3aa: CASSAGLPLDTIYF
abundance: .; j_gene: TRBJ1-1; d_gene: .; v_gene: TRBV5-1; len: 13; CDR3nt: TGCGCCAGCAGCTTGGCAGGGAACACTGAAGCTTTCTTT; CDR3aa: CASSLAGNTEAFF
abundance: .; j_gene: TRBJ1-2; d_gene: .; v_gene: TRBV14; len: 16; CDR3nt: TGTGCCAGCAGCCAAGATGGTGGAGGGGCCTCCTATGGCTACACCTTC; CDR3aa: CASSQDGGGASYGYTF
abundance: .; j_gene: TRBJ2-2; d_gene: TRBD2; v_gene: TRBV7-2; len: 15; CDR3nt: TGTGCCAGCAGCTTACCGAGCGGGGGCACCGGGGAGCTGTTTTTT; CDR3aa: CASSLPSGGTGELFF
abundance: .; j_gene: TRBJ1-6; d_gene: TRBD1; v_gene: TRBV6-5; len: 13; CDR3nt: TGTGCCAGCAGCACCCGGGACAGGGTTCCCCTCCACTTT; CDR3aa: CASSTRDRVPLHF
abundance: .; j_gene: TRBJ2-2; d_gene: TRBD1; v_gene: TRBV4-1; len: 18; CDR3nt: TGCGCCAGCAGCCAAGAGAGGGCTAGACAGGGGGCCACCGGGGAGCTGTTTTTT; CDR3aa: CASSQERARQGATGELFF
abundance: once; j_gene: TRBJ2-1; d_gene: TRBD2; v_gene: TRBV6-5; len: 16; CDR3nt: TGTGCCAGCAGTTACCAACGGGGGGGTCCCTACAATGAGCAGTTCTTC; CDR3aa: CASSYQRGGPYNEQFF
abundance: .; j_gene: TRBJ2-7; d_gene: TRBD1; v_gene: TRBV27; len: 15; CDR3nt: TGTGCCAGCAGTTTATCAAGGACAGGGGTGGGCGAGCAGTACTTC; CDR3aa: CASSLSRTGVGEQYF
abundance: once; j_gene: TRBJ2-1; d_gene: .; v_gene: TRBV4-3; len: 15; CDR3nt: TGCGCCAGCAGCCTTGGACAGTTCCCCTACAATGAGCAGTTCTTC; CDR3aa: CASSLGQFPYNEQFF
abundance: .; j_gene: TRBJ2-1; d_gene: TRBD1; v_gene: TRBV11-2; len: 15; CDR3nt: TGTGCCAGCAGCTTAGCTCTCGGACAGGGGAATGAGCAGTTCTTC; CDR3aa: CASSLALGQGNEQFF
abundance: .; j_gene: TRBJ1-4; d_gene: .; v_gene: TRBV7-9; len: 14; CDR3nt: TGTGCCAGCAGCTCACAGGGAATAGCTGAAAAACTGTTTTTT; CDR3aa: CASSSQGIAEKLFF
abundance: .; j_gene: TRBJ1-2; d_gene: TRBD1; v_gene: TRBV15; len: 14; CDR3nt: TGTGCCACCAGCAGGACAGGGGTTAACTATGGCTACACCTTC; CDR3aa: CATSRTGVNYGYTF
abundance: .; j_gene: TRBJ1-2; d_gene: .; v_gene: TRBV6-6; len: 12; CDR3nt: TGTGCCAGCAGTTACTTGGCCAGAGGCTACACCTTC; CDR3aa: CASSYLARGYTF
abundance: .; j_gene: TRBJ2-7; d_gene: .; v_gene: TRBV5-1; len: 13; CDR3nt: TGCGCCAGCAGATTGGAGCCTAGTCCCGAGCAGTACTTC; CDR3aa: CASRLEPSPEQYF
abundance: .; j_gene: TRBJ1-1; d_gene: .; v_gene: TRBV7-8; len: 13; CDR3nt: TGTGCCAGCGGTACCACAGGGAACACTGAAGCTTTCTTT; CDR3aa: CASGTTGNTEAFF
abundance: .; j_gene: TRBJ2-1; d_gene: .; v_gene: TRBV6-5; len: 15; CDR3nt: TGTGCCAGCAGTTCTGCGCATTACTCCTACAATGAGCAGTTCTTC; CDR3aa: CASSSAHYSYNEQFF
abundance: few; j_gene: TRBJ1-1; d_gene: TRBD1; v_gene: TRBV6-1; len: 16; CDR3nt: TGTGCCAGCAGTGTCGAGGGGACAGGACCGAACACTGAAGCTTTCTTT; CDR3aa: CASSVEGTGPNTEAFF
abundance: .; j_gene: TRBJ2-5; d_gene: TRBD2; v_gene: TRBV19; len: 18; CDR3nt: TGTGCCAGTAGTATAGAGCTAGCGGGGGGTCCTCAACAAGAGACCCAGTACTTC; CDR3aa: CASSIELAGGPQQETQYF